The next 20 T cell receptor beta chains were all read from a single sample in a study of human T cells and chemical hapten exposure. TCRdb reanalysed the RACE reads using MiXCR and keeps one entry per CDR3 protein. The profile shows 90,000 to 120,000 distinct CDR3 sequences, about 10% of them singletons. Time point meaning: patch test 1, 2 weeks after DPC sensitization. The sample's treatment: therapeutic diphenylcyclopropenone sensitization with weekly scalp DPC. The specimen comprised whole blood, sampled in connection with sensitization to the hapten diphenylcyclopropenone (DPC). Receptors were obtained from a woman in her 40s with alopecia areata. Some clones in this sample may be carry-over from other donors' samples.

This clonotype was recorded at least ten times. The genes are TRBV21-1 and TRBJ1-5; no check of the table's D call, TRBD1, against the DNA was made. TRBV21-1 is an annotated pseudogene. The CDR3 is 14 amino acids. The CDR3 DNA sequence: TGTGCCAGCAGCAAAGCAGGGGGCCTTCAGCCCCAGCATTTT. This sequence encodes CASSKAGGLQPQHF.

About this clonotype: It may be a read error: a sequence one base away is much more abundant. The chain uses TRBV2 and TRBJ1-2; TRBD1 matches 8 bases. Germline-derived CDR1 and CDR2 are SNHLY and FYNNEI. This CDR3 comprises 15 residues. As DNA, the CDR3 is TGTGCCTGCAGACCCGGACAGGGCGCCGGCTATGGCTACACCTTC. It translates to CACRPGQGAGYGYTF.

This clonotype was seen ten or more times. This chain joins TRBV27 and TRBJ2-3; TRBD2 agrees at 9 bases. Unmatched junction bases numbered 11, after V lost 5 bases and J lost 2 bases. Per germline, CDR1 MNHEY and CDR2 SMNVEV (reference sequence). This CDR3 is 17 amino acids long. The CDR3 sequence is CASSEREAYPITDTQYF. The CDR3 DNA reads TGTGCCAGCAGTGAGCGGGAGGCCTACCCTATCACAGATACGCAGTATTTT.

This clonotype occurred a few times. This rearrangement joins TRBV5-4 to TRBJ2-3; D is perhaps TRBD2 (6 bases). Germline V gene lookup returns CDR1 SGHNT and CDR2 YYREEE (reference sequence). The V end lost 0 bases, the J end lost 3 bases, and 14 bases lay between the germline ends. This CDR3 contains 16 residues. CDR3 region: CASSLVGAGRTDTQYF. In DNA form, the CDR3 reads TGTGCCAGCAGCTTGGTAGGGGCAGGGAGGACAGATACGCAGTATTTT.

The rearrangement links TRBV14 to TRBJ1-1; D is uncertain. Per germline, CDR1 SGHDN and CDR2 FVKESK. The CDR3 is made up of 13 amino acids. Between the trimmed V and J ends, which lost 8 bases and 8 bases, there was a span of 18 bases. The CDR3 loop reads CASRGLQAKEAFF. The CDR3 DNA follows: TGTGCCAGCCGCGGTTTGCAGGCCAAGGAAGCTTTCTTT.

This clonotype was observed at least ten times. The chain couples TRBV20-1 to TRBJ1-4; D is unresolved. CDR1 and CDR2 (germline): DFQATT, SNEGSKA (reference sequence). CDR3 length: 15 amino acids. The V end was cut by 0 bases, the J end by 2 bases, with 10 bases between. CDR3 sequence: CSARDRATTNEKLFF. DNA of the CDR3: TGCAGTGCTAGAGATCGGGCCACTACTAATGAAAAACTGTTTTTT.

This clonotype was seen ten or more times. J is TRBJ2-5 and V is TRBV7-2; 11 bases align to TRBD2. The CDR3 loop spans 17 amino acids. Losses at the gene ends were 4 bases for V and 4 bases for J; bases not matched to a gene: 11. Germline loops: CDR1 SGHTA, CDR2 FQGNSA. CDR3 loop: CASSSPTPGLAGETQYF. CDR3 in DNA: TGTGCCAGCAGCTCGCCTACCCCTGGACTAGCGGGAGAGACCCAGTACTTC.

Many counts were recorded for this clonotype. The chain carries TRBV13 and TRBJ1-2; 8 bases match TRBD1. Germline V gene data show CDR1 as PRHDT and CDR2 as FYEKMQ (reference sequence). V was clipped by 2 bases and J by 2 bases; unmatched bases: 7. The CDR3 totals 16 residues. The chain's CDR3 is CASSLTPDRGNYGYTF. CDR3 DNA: TGTGCCAGCAGCTTAACCCCTGACAGGGGAAACTATGGCTACACCTTC.

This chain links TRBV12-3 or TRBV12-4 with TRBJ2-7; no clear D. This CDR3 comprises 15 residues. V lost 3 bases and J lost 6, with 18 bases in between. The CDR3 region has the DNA TGTGCCAGCAGTTTCAGGCGAGAAACCACGGGCGAGCAGTACTTC. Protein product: CASSFRRETTGEQYF.

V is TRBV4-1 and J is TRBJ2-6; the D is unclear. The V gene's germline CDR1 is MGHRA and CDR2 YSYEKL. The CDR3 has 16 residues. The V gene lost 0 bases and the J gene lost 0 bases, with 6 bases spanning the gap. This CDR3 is CASSQEGISGANVLTF. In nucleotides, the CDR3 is TGCGCCAGCAGCCAAGAAGGGATCTCTGGGGCCAACGTCCTGACTTTC.

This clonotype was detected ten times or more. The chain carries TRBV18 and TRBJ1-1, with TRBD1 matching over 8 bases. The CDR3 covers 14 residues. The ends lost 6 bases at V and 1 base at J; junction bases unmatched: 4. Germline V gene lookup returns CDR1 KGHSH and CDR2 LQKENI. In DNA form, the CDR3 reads TGTGCCAGCTCGCGGACAGGGACGAACACTGAAGCTTTCTTT. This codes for CASSRTGTNTEAFF.

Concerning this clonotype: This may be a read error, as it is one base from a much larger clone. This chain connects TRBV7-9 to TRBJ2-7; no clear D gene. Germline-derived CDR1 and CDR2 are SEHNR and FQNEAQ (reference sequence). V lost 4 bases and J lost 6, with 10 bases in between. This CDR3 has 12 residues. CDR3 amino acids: CASSSEPREQYF. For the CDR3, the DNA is TGTGCCAGCAGCTCGGAACCACGCGAGCAGTACTTC.

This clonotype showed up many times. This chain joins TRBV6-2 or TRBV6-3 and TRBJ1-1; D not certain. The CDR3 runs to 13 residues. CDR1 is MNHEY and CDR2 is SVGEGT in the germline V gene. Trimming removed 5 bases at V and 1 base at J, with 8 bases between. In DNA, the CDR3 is TGTGCCAGCAGTCAGGACGGGAACACTGAAGCTTTCTTT. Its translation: CASSQDGNTEAFF.

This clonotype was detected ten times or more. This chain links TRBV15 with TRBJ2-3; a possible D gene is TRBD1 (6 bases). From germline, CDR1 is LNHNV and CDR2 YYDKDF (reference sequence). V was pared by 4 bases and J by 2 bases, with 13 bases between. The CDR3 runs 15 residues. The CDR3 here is CATSKDRMPTDTQYF. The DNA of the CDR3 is TGTGCCACCAGCAAAGACAGGATGCCCACAGATACGCAGTATTTT.

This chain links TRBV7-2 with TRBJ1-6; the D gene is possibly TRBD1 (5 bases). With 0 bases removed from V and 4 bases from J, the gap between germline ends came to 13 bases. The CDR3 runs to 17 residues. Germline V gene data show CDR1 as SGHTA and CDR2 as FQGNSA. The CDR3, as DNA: TGTGCCAGCAGCTTAGCCCCAGGAAGGGGTTATAATTCACCCCTCCACTTT. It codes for CASSLAPGRGYNSPLHF.

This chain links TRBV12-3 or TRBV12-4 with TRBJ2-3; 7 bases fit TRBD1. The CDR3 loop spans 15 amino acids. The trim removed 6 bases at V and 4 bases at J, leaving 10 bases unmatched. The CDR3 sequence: CASRGEGGAADTQYF. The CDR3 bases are TGTGCCAGCAGGGGGGAAGGGGGCGCCGCAGATACGCAGTATTTT.

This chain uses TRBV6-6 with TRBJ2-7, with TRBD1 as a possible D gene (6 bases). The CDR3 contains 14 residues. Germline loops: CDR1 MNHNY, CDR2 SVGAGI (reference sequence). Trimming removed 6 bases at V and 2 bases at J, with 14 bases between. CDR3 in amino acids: CASSGRGRPYEQYF. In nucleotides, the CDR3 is TGTGCCAGCAGCGGCAGGGGAAGGCCCTACGAGCAGTACTTC.

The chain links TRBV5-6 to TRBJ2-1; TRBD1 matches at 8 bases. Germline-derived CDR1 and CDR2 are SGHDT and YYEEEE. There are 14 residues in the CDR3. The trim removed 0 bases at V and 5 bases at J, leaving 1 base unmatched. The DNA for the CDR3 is TGTGCCAGCAGCTTGGTGACAGGGGACAATGAGCAGTTCTTC. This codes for CASSLVTGDNEQFF. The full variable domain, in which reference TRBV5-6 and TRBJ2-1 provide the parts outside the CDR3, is DAGVTQSPTHLIKTRGQQVTLRCSPKSGHDTVSWYQQALGQGPQFIFQYYEEEERQRGNFPDRFSGHQFPNYSSELNVNALLLGDSALYLCASSLVTGDNEQFFGPGTRLTVL.

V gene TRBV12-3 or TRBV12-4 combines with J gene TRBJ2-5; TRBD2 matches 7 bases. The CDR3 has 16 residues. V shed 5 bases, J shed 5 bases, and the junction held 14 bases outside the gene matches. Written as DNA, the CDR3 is TGTGCCAGCAGTCCCGGTCCAGCGGGGATCCGGGAGACCCAGTACTTC. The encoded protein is CASSPGPAGIRETQYF.

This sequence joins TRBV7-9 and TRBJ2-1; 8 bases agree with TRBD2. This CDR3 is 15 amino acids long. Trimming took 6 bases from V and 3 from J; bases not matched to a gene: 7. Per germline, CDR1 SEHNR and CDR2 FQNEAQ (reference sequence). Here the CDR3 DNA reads TGTGCCAGCAGACCTTCCGGGACTAGCTACAATGAGCAGTTCTTC. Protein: CASRPSGTSYNEQFF.